What follows are 20 T cell receptor beta chains derived from one specimen sequenced in a study of neurological immune-mediated disorders (dated by TCRdb to about 2019). Library preparation employed 5' RACE. Reads for this sample came from an Illumina HiSeq 2500. TCRdb reworked the public reads: Q25 trimming with fastp, MiXCR clone assembly, productive beta chains retained. When rows share a CDR3 protein, they turn into one entry using the most common DNA and genes. The sample yields under 70,000 distinct CDR3 sequences; roughly 3% were counted once. The top ten clonotypes cover roughly 5% of the sample. What was sequenced was PBMCs. The receptors stem from a woman in her 50s with multiple sclerosis.

Many counts were recorded for this clonotype. A read error may explain this, as a much larger clone is one base away. The J gene is TRBJ2-4, the V gene TRBV6-5; D is unresolved. The CDR3 covers 13 residues. CDR1 MNHEY and CDR2 SVGAGI come from the germline V gene. Trimming pared 7 bases from V and 0 bases from J, leaving 7 bases between. CDR3 sequence reads: CASMDLAKNIQYF. CDR3 coding DNA: TGTGCCAGCATGGATTTAGCCAAAAACATTCAGTACTTC.

This clonotype was counted between two and nine times. The J gene is TRBJ2-1, the V gene TRBV7-6, with TRBD1 matching 7 bases. With V trimmed by 1 base and J by 1 base, 4 bases remained unmatched. Germline V gene lookup returns CDR1 SGHVS and CDR2 FNYEAQ. This CDR3 is built from 16 residues. The CDR3 is CASSLDPTGSYNEQFF. DNA of the CDR3: TGTGCCAGCAGCTTAGACCCGACAGGGTCCTACAATGAGCAGTTCTTC.

This clonotype was observed at least ten times. CDR3 sequence (DNA): TGTGCCAGCCGAGGCACAGGGGGCACCGGGGAGCTGTTTTTT. Its protein product is CASRGTGGTGELFF. This chain joins TRBV7-2 and TRBJ2-2; TRBD1 matches 8 bases. This CDR3 has 14 amino acids. Germline CDR1 and CDR2: SGHTA and FQGNSA. Losses at the gene ends were 8 bases for V and 4 bases for J; bases not matched to a gene: 6.

The rearrangement uses TRBV20-1 and TRBJ2-1, with 8 positions matching TRBD2. With 6 bases clipped from V and 0 bases from J, the junction kept 13 bases outside the gene matches. This CDR3 has 17 amino acids. CDR1 is DFQATT and CDR2 is SNEGSKA in the germline V gene (reference sequence). Here the CDR3 reads CSAERAGVGYSYNEQFF. CDR3 nucleotides: TGCAGTGCCGAGCGAGCGGGGGTCGGCTACTCCTACAATGAGCAGTTCTTC.

The sample holds many counts of this clonotype. V is TRBV7-2 and J is TRBJ2-5; no reliable D call. Per the germline V gene, CDR1 is SGHTA and CDR2 is FQGNSA. Trimming took off 5 bases at V and 5 bases at J, with 12 bases between the two ends. This CDR3 contains 13 residues. CDR3 bases: TGTGCCAGCAGCGTTCCACTTAGCGAGACCCAGTACTTC. Amino acids: CASSVPLSETQYF.

The chain couples TRBV10-1 to TRBJ1-1; perhaps TRBD1 as D (6 bases). V was cut by 4 bases and J by 1 base, with 13 bases left in between. In germline, CDR1 is WNHNN, CDR2 SYGVQD (reference sequence). There are 15 residues in the CDR3. In DNA form, the CDR3 reads TGCGCCAGCAGTGGTACAGGGAGTCCGAACACTGAAGCTTTCTTT. Translated: CASSGTGSPNTEAFF.

This clonotype was counted ten times or more. The rearrangement uses TRBV2 and TRBJ1-2, with 8 bases matching TRBD1. The CDR3 covers 14 residues. V lost 7 bases, J lost 4 bases, and 8 bases stayed unmatched. Germline CDR1 SNHLY, CDR2 FYNNEI. CDR3 bases: TGTGCCAGCATCCCAACCAGGGGGCTCTATGGCTACACCTTC. It encodes CASIPTRGLYGYTF.

This clonotype has ten or more counts. The chain links TRBV7-9 to TRBJ1-5; D unresolved. The V gene's germline CDR1 is SEHNR and CDR2 FQNEAQ (reference sequence). The CDR3 has 13 amino acids. The V gene lost 4 bases and the J gene lost 2 bases, with 6 bases spanning the gap. The CDR3 spells CASSYGGNQPQHF. In DNA, the CDR3 is TGTGCCAGCAGCTATGGAGGCAATCAGCCCCAGCATTTT.

The sample holds many counts of this clonotype. V and J are TRBV7-2 and TRBJ2-4, with D perhaps matching TRBD2 (6 bases). This CDR3 spans 13 amino acids. Trimming removed 2 bases at V and 6 bases at J, with 8 bases between. Germline V gene data show CDR1 as SGHTA and CDR2 as FQGNSA. CDR3 sequence reads: CASSLRDLNIQYF. The CDR3 DNA reads as TGTGCCAGCAGCTTAAGGGACTTAAACATTCAGTACTTC.

This clonotype has at least ten counts. The rearrangement links TRBV5-1 to TRBJ2-3; no clear D gene. This CDR3 has 12 amino acids. Germline V gene data show CDR1 as SGHRS and CDR2 as YFSETQ. Trimming pared 1 base from V and 6 bases from J, leaving 6 bases between. CDR3 sequence (DNA): TGCGCCAGCAGCTTGCTAGGGGATACGCAGTATTTT. It codes for CASSLLGDTQYF.

This clonotype was seen repeatedly, ten times or more. This sequence joins TRBV5-8 and TRBJ2-7; D gene ambiguous. The CDR3 has 15 residues. Trimming took off 3 bases at V and 6 bases at J, with 19 bases between the two ends. Per the germline V gene, CDR1 is SGHTS and CDR2 is YDEGEE. CDR3 sequence (DNA): TGTGCCAGCAGCTACCGGGTCTCCCTAAGGAGCGAGCAGTACTTC. This translates into CASSYRVSLRSEQYF.

This clonotype was detected many times. This sequence joins TRBV29-1 and TRBJ2-3; 10 bases match TRBD1. The CDR3 is 13 amino acids. Germline assignment: CDR1 SQVTM and CDR2 ANQGSEA. V was clipped by 3 bases and J by 6 bases; unmatched bases: 3. The CDR3 coding sequence is TGCAGCGTTGATGTGGGACAGGGGGATACGCAGTATTTT. Its translation is CSVDVGQGDTQYF.

This clonotype was detected ten times or more. The rearrangement links TRBV6-5 to TRBJ1-2; 7 nucleotides line up with TRBD1. This CDR3 is built from 11 residues. Germline CDR1 reads MNHEY; CDR2 reads SVGAGI. CDR3 amino acids: CATGQVYGYTF. The CDR3 DNA reads TGTGCTACCGGACAGGTTTATGGCTACACCTTC.

The table lists this clonotype with many counts. V is TRBV5-8 and J is TRBJ1-1, with D possibly TRBD1 on 5 matching bases. In germline, CDR1 is SGHTS, CDR2 YDEGEE. The V and J ends lost 0 bases and 6 bases respectively, with 12 bases between them. This CDR3 spans 14 amino acids. CDR3 region: CASSLGREEAEAFF. In DNA form, the CDR3 reads TGTGCCAGCAGCTTGGGCAGGGAGGAGGCTGAAGCTTTCTTT.

This clonotype appeared many times. The chain couples TRBV28 to TRBJ2-1; D may be TRBD1 or TRBD2 (6 bases each). This CDR3 contains 17 residues. The V end lost 6 bases, the J end lost 0 bases, and 18 bases lay between the germline ends. The germline CDR1 and CDR2 sequences are MDHEN and SYDVKM. CDR3 sequence (DNA): TGTGCCAGCAGAAAATACCGGGGGCGAAGCTCCTACAATGAGCAGTTCTTC. Protein sequence: CASRKYRGRSSYNEQFF.

This clonotype showed up many times. The chain combines TRBV6-6 with TRBJ2-7, with 8 bases aligning to TRBD2. The germline CDR1 and CDR2 sequences are MNHNY and SVGAGI (reference sequence). Trimming removed 2 bases from V and 6 bases from J; junction bases left unmatched: 6. CDR3 size: 14 residues. The CDR3 DNA reads as TGTGCCAGCAGTTACGTACGGGAGGGTTCCGAGCAGTACTTC. Translation: CASSYVREGSEQYF.

In this sample, this clonotype turned up many times. The chain links TRBV20-1 to TRBJ1-5; unclear D gene. V gave up 2 bases and J gave up 6 bases, with 11 bases separating them. The CDR3 sequence is 13 residues long. Germline lookup yields CDR1 DFQATT and CDR2 SNEGSKA (reference sequence). As DNA, the CDR3 is TGCAGTGCTAGAAGAGGGTTGGGTCAGCCCCAGCATTTT. As protein: CSARRGLGQPQHF.

Many counts were recorded for this clonotype. The chain uses TRBV9 and TRBJ2-3; 11 bases agree with TRBD2. The junction had 5 bases not matched to a gene; V was cut back by 4 bases and J by 1 base. This CDR3 region has 16 residues. Germline V gene sequence: CDR1 SGDLS, CDR2 YYNGEE. CDR3 bases: TGTGCCAGCAGCCTCACTAGCGGGAGTGGCACAGATACGCAGTATTTT. This gives the protein CASSLTSGSGTDTQYF.

Many counts were recorded for this clonotype. The chain couples TRBV7-2 to TRBJ2-7, with D perhaps given as TRBD1 or TRBD2 (5 bases each). V lost 3 bases, J lost 6 bases, and 9 bases lay in between. Germline V gives CDR1 SGHTA, CDR2 FQGNSA. This CDR3 is 12 amino acids long. Written as DNA, the CDR3 is TGTGCCAGCAGCTTCCGGGGCTCCGAGCAGTACTTC. Its protein product is CASSFRGSEQYF.

This clonotype has ten or more counts. The rearrangement uses TRBV5-1 and TRBJ1-2, with D possibly matching TRBD1 (5 bases). This CDR3 region has 16 residues. The germline V and J ends were trimmed by 3 bases and 0 bases, with 15 bases remaining between them. The V gene's germline CDR1 is SGHRS and CDR2 YFSETQ. The CDR3, as DNA: TGCGCCAGCAGCTCCGCCCAGGGATACACTAACTATGGCTACACCTTC. It translates to CASSSAQGYTNYGYTF.